A selection of T cell receptor beta chains follows, all from one sample in a study of spatial heterogeneity in lung cancer. TCRdb independently ran MiXCR on the 5' RACE reads; one entry per CDR3 protein. The sample contains 5,200 or so distinct CDR3 sequences, about a quarter of which appear only once. This material consisted of PBMCs, taken at surgery. All receptors come from a male donor with early-stage non-small cell lung cancer. Both conserved end residues are part of each CDR3. A D gene is named only where the DNA matches it firmly. Part of the rows lack a size; the others show once, few, many or a class for expanded clones.

>medium-sized|TRBJ2-3|TRBV9|-
TGTGCCAGCAGCGCCTGGGGGGGCCTAACAGATACGCAGTATTTT
CASSAWGGLTDTQYF
>-|TRBJ2-4|TRBV7-2|-
TGTGCCAGCACCCCATCACCCCAGGGACCTTTGAACATTCAGTACTTC
CASTPSPQGPLNIQYF
>few|TRBJ2-3|TRBV5-1|-
TGCGCCAGCAGCTTGGCTCGAGATTTCACAGATACGCAGTATTTT
CASSLARDFTDTQYF
>medium-sized|TRBJ2-1|TRBV9|TRBD2
TGTGCCAGCAGCGGTAGTCTGGGGCTAGCGGGGGGGGCGCAGTTCTTC
CASSGSLGLAGGAQFF
>medium-sized|TRBJ2-5|TRBV6-2/TRBV6-3|TRBD2
TGTGCCAGCACCCAAGCGGGAGTTGAGACCCAGTACTTC
CASTQAGVETQYF
>-|TRBJ2-7|TRBV12-3/TRBV12-4|TRBD1
TGTGCCAGCAGACAAGGACAGGGGGCGCGAGAGCAGTACTTC
CASRQGQGAREQYF
>-|TRBJ2-5|TRBV7-3|-
TGTGCCAGCAGCTTAGTTCGGGGAGAGACCCAGTACTTC
CASSLVRGETQYF
>medium-sized|TRBJ2-7|TRBV27|TRBD1
TGTGCCAGCAGTTTGGGGACAGCCGAGGGTGAGCAGTACTTC
CASSLGTAEGEQYF
>few|TRBJ2-1|TRBV20-1|TRBD2
TGCAGTGCTAGGGACTTAGTACTAGCGCGCTCCTACAATGAGCAGTTCTTC
CSARDLVLARSYNEQFF
>-|TRBJ2-5|TRBV28|TRBD2
TGTGCCAGCAGTTCCCATACTAGCGGGAGAACCCAAGAGACCCAGTACTTC
CASSSHTSGRTQETQYF
>-|TRBJ1-2|TRBV29-1|TRBD1
TGCAGCGTTGAGCAGGGGGTTAACTATGGCTACACCTTC
CSVEQGVNYGYTF